Below, 24 T cell receptor beta chains from the same sample are listed, as sequenced in a study of T-cell memory formation after mild COVID-19. TCRdb re-derived calls from the 5' RACE reads in MiXCR, one entry per CDR3 protein. The sample has some 290,000 distinct CDR3 sequences, roughly 15% seen once. Sequencing input: PBMCs or a T cell subset sorted from them (not recorded which). Every receptor here comes from a man aged 18 to 29 who had mild COVID-19 (a few samples of this study predate the infection). Cell type and time point are not known.

The chain is built from TRBV9 and TRBJ2-3; D gene uncertain. CDR1 is SGDLS, CDR2 YYNGEE, per germline. The CDR3 is made up of 15 amino acids. V lost 1 base to trimming and J lost 4 bases, with 13 bases between them. The CDR3 is CASSVLGGTSDTQYF. The CDR3 nucleotides are TGTGCCAGCAGCGTACTAGGCGGAACCTCAGATACGCAGTATTTT.

This clonotype came up a few times. The gene calls are TRBV6-2 or TRBV6-3 and TRBJ1-1; D remains unclear. Germline V gene data show CDR1 as MNHEY and CDR2 as SVGEGT. The V gene lost 6 bases and the J gene lost 0 bases, with 11 bases spanning the gap. The CDR3 runs 14 residues. CDR3 nucleotide sequence: TGTGCCAGCAGCCTGACAAACCTGAACACTGAAGCTTTCTTT. This translates into CASSLTNLNTEAFF.

This clonotype was picked up a small number of times. This sequence joins TRBV6-5 and TRBJ2-6, with a weak D call TRBD1 (5 bases). V was trimmed by 4 bases and J by 3 bases, leaving 7 bases between them. Germline CDR1 is MNHEY and CDR2 is SVGAGI. There are 14 residues in the CDR3. CDR3: CASSSQGGANVLTF. DNA for the CDR3: TGTGCCAGCAGTTCCCAGGGTGGGGCCAACGTCCTGACTTTC.

The rearrangement uses TRBV10-3 and TRBJ2-7; D may correspond to TRBD1 or TRBD2 (5 bases each). Germline assignment: CDR1 ENHRY and CDR2 SYGVKD. There are 13 residues in the CDR3. Trimming removed 4 bases from V and 4 bases from J, with 11 bases in between. In nucleotides, the CDR3 is TGTGCCATCAGTGCCCCGGGACGATACGAGCAGTACGTC. This gives the protein CAISAPGRYEQYV.

This clonotype was found a few times. The CDR3: CASSLLPGNNSPLHF. The CDR3 nucleotides are TGTGCCAGCAGCCTTCTCCCCGGCAATAATTCACCCCTCCACTTT. The chain employs TRBV7-2 and TRBJ1-6; no clear D. This CDR3 comprises 15 residues. Per the germline V gene, CDR1 is SGHTA and CDR2 is FQGNSA. V lost 5 bases to trimming and J lost 5 bases, with 13 bases between them. Drawing the rest from reference TRBV7-2 and TRBJ1-6, the complete variable domain is GAGVSQSPSNKVTEKGKDVELRCDPISGHTALYWYRQSLGQGLEFLIYFQGNSAPDKSGLPSDRFSAERTGGSVSTLTIQRTQQEDSAVYLCASSLLPGNNSPLHFGNGTRLTVT.

This sequence joins TRBV15 and TRBJ1-2, with D tentatively TRBD1 (6 bases). Germline assignment: CDR1 LNHNV and CDR2 YYDKDF (reference sequence). The CDR3 consists of 16 residues. Trimming stripped 0 bases from V and 4 bases from J, with 15 bases between. The CDR3: CATSRDRGETGYGYTF. As DNA, the CDR3 is TGTGCCACCAGCAGAGATAGGGGGGAAACAGGCTATGGCTACACCTTC.

This clonotype was detected a few times. The rearrangement joins TRBV7-3 to TRBJ2-1; D gene unclear. Trimming removed 5 bases at V and 0 bases at J, with 5 bases between. The germline V gene encodes CDR1 SGHTA and CDR2 FQGTGA. This CDR3 has 13 amino acids. The CDR3 region has the DNA TGTGCCAGCAGCGCCGCCTCCTACAATGAGCAGTTCTTC. This gives the protein CASSAASYNEQFF.

The chain employs TRBV6-5 and TRBJ2-7; no reliable D call. V gave up 5 bases and J gave up 6 bases, with 14 bases separating them. CDR1 and CDR2 (germline): MNHEY, SVGAGI. This CDR3 is built from 13 residues. Here the CDR3 DNA reads TGTGCCAGCAGTCCGCTAGGGTCTGGCGAGCAGTACGTC. Its protein product is CASSPLGSGEQYV.

The chain joins TRBV7-6 to TRBJ1-1, with unresolved D. Germline V gene lookup returns CDR1 SGHVS and CDR2 FNYEAQ. The V gene lost 6 bases and the J gene lost 1 base, with 12 bases spanning the gap. This CDR3 has 14 amino acids. In nucleotides, the CDR3 is TGTGCCAGCAGGTACGGGAGGGAGAACACTGAAGCTTTCTTT. It specifies CASRYGRENTEAFF.

This clonotype was found a few times. The chain links TRBV5-1 to TRBJ2-3; TRBD2 agrees at 11 bases. CDR3 length equals 15 residues. V trimming: 5 bases; J trimming: 13 bases; junction bases outside the gene matches: 15. In germline, CDR1 is SGHRS, CDR2 YFSETQ. Here the CDR3 DNA reads TGCGCCAGCAGACGGCTAGCGGGGGGTACCAACAGAGAGTATTTT. Encoded protein: CASRRLAGGTNREYF.

This clonotype has only a few counts. The chain uses TRBV7-3 and TRBJ2-2, with D maybe TRBD1 (6 bases). With 8 bases removed from V and 4 bases from J, the gap between germline ends came to 14 bases. This CDR3 region has 14 residues. CDR1 SGHTA and CDR2 FQGTGA come from the germline V gene. DNA of the CDR3: TGTGCCAGCGGGCAGGGGTTTTTCACCGGGGAGCTGTTTTTT. Translated: CASGQGFFTGELFF.

This sequence joins TRBV9 and TRBJ2-5, with a possible D match to TRBD1 (5 bases). The CDR3 is 13 residues long. The V and J ends lost 3 bases and 3 bases respectively, with 9 bases between them. Germline assignment: CDR1 SGDLS and CDR2 YYNGEE. This CDR3 is CASSDRYEETQYF. As DNA, the CDR3 is TGTGCCAGCAGCGACAGGTATGAAGAGACCCAGTACTTC.

This chain uses TRBV7-2 with TRBJ1-2; 8 nucleotides match TRBD1. This CDR3 region has 15 residues. Trimming at V came to 0 bases and at J to 8 bases, leaving 8 bases not matched to a gene. Germline V CDR1 and CDR2: SGHTA, FQGNSA. CDR3 sequence: CASSLAVTGAEGYTF. The DNA of the CDR3 is TGTGCCAGCAGCTTAGCGGTGACAGGGGCGGAAGGCTACACCTTC.

The chain is built from TRBV10-3 and TRBJ2-1, with 8 bases identical to TRBD2. The CDR3 covers 15 residues. V lost 10 bases, J lost 8 bases, and 16 bases stayed unmatched. Germline loops: CDR1 ENHRY, CDR2 SYGVKD. The CDR3 here is CATRPPARGVYEQFF. In nucleotides, the CDR3 is TGTGCCACCAGACCACCCGCGCGGGGGGTATATGAGCAGTTCTTC.

The chain uses TRBV10-3 and TRBJ2-1; TRBD2 agrees at 10 bases. V was pared by 8 bases and J by 0 bases, with 10 bases of the junction left unmatched. The CDR3 has 17 residues. Per germline, CDR1 ENHRY and CDR2 SYGVKD. The CDR3 protein is CAILASGGHSSYNEQFF. CDR3 coding DNA: TGTGCCATCCTGGCTAGCGGGGGCCATAGCTCCTACAATGAGCAGTTCTTC.

The chain is built from TRBV7-2 and TRBJ2-5; no clear D gene. Germline CDR1 reads SGHTA; CDR2 reads FQGNSA. The CDR3 has 14 amino acids. Trimming stripped 2 bases from V and 7 bases from J, with 14 bases between. The CDR3 reads CASSLYPFSTTQYF. CDR3 in DNA: TGTGCCAGCAGCTTATATCCGTTCTCTACGACCCAGTACTTC.

V and J are TRBV3-1 and TRBJ1-1; D is unresolved. The V gene's germline CDR1 is LGHDT and CDR2 YNNKEL (reference sequence). Trimming removed 7 bases at V and 1 base at J, with 10 bases between. The CDR3 extends over 13 amino acids. The CDR3 coding sequence is TGTGCCAGCAACCAGAGACCGAACACTGAAGCTTTCTTT. It yields the protein CASNQRPNTEAFF.

V gene TRBV27 combines with J gene TRBJ1-1; no clear D. V dropped 3 bases and J dropped 9 bases, with 14 bases sitting between them. CDR1 is MNHEY, CDR2 SMNVEV, per germline (reference sequence). The CDR3 loop spans 13 amino acids. The CDR3 region is CASSFSWGEKAFF. For the CDR3, the DNA is TGTGCCAGCAGTTTTTCGTGGGGAGAAAAAGCTTTCTTT.

The CDR3 DNA reads as TGTGCCAGCTCACCAACACAAGAGACCCAGTACTTC. Protein: CASSPTQETQYF. The V and J genes are TRBV18 and TRBJ2-5; D is ambiguous. Trimming pared 2 bases from V and 2 bases from J, leaving 3 bases between. CDR3 length: 12 residues. Germline CDR1 is KGHSH and CDR2 is LQKENI.

The J gene is TRBJ1-6, the V gene TRBV13; possible D gene TRBD1, 6 bases. Germline values: CDR1 PRHDT, CDR2 FYEKMQ (reference sequence). The CDR3 has 14 amino acids. V was shortened by 2 bases and J by 10 bases, with 12 bases between the two germline ends. CDR3 sequence: CASSLTGKGSPLHF. The DNA for the CDR3 is TGTGCCAGCAGCTTAACAGGGAAAGGGTCACCCCTCCACTTT.

This clonotype appeared a few times. This CDR3 is CASSPRTGASGAFF. CDR3 nucleotides: TGTGCCAGCAGCCCGAGGACAGGGGCCAGTGGAGCTTTCTTT. J is TRBJ1-1 and V is TRBV7-2, with 9 nucleotides matching TRBD1. This CDR3 spans 14 amino acids. CDR1 is SGHTA, CDR2 FQGNSA, per germline. J gave up 10 bases and V 5 bases, and 11 bases lay outside the gene matches.

This clonotype has more than one count but fewer than ten. V is TRBV6-5 and J is TRBJ1-2, with 7 bases matching TRBD1. V lost 5 bases and J lost 7; bases outside the gene matches: 16. Germline CDR1 reads MNHEY; CDR2 reads SVGAGI. This CDR3 contains 16 residues. The CDR3 here is CASSAYTTGRRGGYTF. CDR3 nucleotides: TGTGCCAGCAGTGCCTACACGACAGGGAGGAGGGGTGGCTACACCTTC.

This clonotype was counted a few times. The chain links TRBV9 to TRBJ2-3, with D unresolved. Germline CDR1 is SGDLS and CDR2 is YYNGEE. Trimming took 3 bases from V and 1 from J, leaving 9 bases between them. This CDR3 is built from 14 residues. Here the CDR3 reads CASSADRRTDTQYF. The CDR3 DNA follows: TGTGCCAGCAGCGCCGACCGACGCACAGATACGCAGTATTTT.

This clonotype was counted ten times or more. In DNA form, the CDR3 reads TGCGCCAGCAGCCAAGCGGTAAGCTACGAGCAGTACTTC. Its translation: CASSQAVSYEQYF. This chain links TRBV4-3 with TRBJ2-7, with no clear D. V shed 1 base and J shed 3 bases, with 7 bases lying between them. CDR3 length: 13 amino acids. CDR1 is LGHNA and CDR2 is YSLEER in the germline V gene.